What follows are 7 T cell receptor beta chains derived from one specimen sequenced in a study of shared clonotypes between healthy human individuals. Assay: immunoSEQ multiplex PCR; the TCRdb copy retains only in-frame clones and omits some. The profile shows under 1,100,000 clones, approximately 80% of them singletons. The sample consisted of memory CD4+ T cells from PBMCs. The sample's subset: CD45RA-negative fraction. The receptors were gathered from a man aged 18 to 29 in good health. Some clones in this sample may be carry-over from other donors' samples.

The chain combines TRBV12-5 with TRBJ2-5, with TRBD1 as a possible D gene (5 bases). Germline values: CDR1 LGHNT, CDR2 FRNRAP. The V and J ends lost 2 bases and 1 base respectively, with 11 bases between them. This CDR3 contains 15 residues. The CDR3 is CASGLQGPLQETQYF. The CDR3, as DNA: TGTGCTAGTGGTTTGCAGGGCCCCCTCCAAGAGACCCAGTACTTC.

V and J are TRBV28 and TRBJ2-5; D not certain. The CDR3 has 12 amino acids. Germline CDR1 reads MDHEN; CDR2 reads SYDVKM. V was cut by 3 bases and J by 3 bases, with 5 bases left in between. The CDR3: CASSLNKETQYF. As DNA, the CDR3 is TGTGCCAGCAGTTTGAATAAAGAGACCCAGTACTTC. The complete variable domain, with remaining parts taken from reference TRBV28 and TRBJ2-5, reads DVKVTQSSRYLVKRTGEKVFLECVQDMDHENMFWYRQDPGLGLRLIYFSYDVKMKEKGDIPEGYSVSREKKERFSLILESASTNQTSMYLCASSLNKETQYFGPGTRLLVL.

V gene TRBV28 combines with J gene TRBJ1-4; D gene ambiguous. V was pared by 0 bases and J by 8 bases, with 13 bases between. Germline V CDR1 and CDR2: MDHEN, SYDVKM. The CDR3 has 15 residues. The CDR3 nucleotides read TGTGCCAGCAGTTTATGGCGGCCTAACGGGGAAAAACTGTTTTTT. Its protein is CASSLWRPNGEKLFF.

The chain links TRBV5-6 to TRBJ2-1; 9 bases match TRBD2. The CDR3 spans 14 residues. V shed 5 bases, J shed 8 bases, and the junction held 8 bases outside the gene matches. Germline V gives CDR1 SGHDT, CDR2 YYEEEE. The CDR3 sequence is CASRQTSGGYEQFF. The CDR3 coding sequence is TGTGCCAGCAGACAGACTAGCGGAGGGTATGAGCAGTTCTTC.

This clone was observed once. This sample includes further DNA sequences coding for the same CDR3. V gene TRBV7-3 combines with J gene TRBJ2-3, with D possibly being TRBD1 or TRBD2 (5 bases each). There are 14 residues in the CDR3. Germline CDR1 is SGHTA and CDR2 is FQGTGA. The V end was cut by 5 bases, the J end by 1 base, with 10 bases between. The CDR3 region is CASSPGTGTDTQYF. The CDR3, as DNA: TGTGCCAGCAGCCCCGGGACCGGCACAGATACGCAGTATTTT.

The chain has TRBV7-3 and TRBJ2-5, with 7 nucleotides matching TRBD1. CDR1 is SGHTA and CDR2 is FQGTGA in the germline V gene. After removal of 5 bases from V and 4 bases from J, the junction contained 10 bases not matched to a gene. The CDR3 contains 15 residues. The CDR3 spells CASSQTDRARETQYF. In DNA, the CDR3 is TGTGCCAGCAGCCAGACCGACAGGGCTCGAGAGACCCAGTACTTC.

The rearrangement joins TRBV25-1 to TRBJ1-2; the D gene is possibly TRBD1 (5 bases). The CDR3 has 14 residues. V was trimmed by 4 bases and J by 4 bases, leaving 13 bases between them. Germline-derived CDR1 and CDR2 are MGHDK and SYGVNS. Here the CDR3 reads CASSVGGTGYGYTF. Written as DNA, the CDR3 is TGTGCCAGCAGTGTTGGGGGGACGGGCTATGGCTACACCTTC.